The T cell receptor (beta chain) described here comes from a study of CXCR3-negative and CXCR3-positive naive CD8 T cells. Overall study results and limits: Memory cells differed in TRBV-TRBJ usage, but naive CXCR3-negative and CXCR3-positive cells had similar usage. Comparison of naive subsets found surface CD5 to be comparable, and TCR strength was inferred on the basis of TRB CDR3 properties. CXCR3-positive naive cells had TRB CDR3s that were more hydrophobic than CXCR3-negative naive cells had.

TRB cDNA libraries were made by UMI-labeled 5' RACE. TCRdb re-called the 5' RACE reads; one entry per CDR3 protein, DNA not given. This table lists under 85,000 distinct CDR3 sequences. As regards this clonotype: Antigen unknown.

The CDR3 is made up of 14 amino acids. Germline V gene lookup returns CDR1 SGHKS and CDR2 YYEKEE (reference sequence). Researchers sorted some 270,000 cells of each CD8+ T cell subset in triplicate. Specimen: naive CXCR3+ CD8+ T cells from blood. Indicated subset: CD45RO-CCR7+CD27+CD95- naive CD8+ T cells expressing CXCR3 (TNR3+). V gene TRBV5-5 combines with J gene TRBJ2-1. This receptor was identified in a human donor in good health. Some clones in this sample may be carry-over from other donors' samples. This CDR3 is CASAGPSSYNEQFF.